The source of this T cell receptor beta chain is a study of T cells after yellow fever vaccination. This clonotype was picked up many times. Germline CDR1 reads SEHNR; CDR2 reads FQNEAQ (reference sequence). V was cut by 5 bases and J by 10 bases, with 12 bases left in between. The CDR3 covers 12 residues. TCRdb reprocessed the 5' RACE reads via MiXCR and lists one record per CDR3 protein. The sample lists some 100,000 distinct CDR3 sequences; about 6.8% were seen once. The TCR was taken from a man younger than 35 who received the YFV17D yellow fever vaccine. The source was CD4+ T cells sorted from PBMCs, collected 35 to 50 days after the first yellow fever vaccination. The chain couples TRBV7-9 to TRBJ2-1; D gene uncertain. CDR3 sequence (DNA): TGTGCCAGCAGCCGGACGGTCCTCGAGCAGTTCTTC. It yields the protein CASSRTVLEQFF.